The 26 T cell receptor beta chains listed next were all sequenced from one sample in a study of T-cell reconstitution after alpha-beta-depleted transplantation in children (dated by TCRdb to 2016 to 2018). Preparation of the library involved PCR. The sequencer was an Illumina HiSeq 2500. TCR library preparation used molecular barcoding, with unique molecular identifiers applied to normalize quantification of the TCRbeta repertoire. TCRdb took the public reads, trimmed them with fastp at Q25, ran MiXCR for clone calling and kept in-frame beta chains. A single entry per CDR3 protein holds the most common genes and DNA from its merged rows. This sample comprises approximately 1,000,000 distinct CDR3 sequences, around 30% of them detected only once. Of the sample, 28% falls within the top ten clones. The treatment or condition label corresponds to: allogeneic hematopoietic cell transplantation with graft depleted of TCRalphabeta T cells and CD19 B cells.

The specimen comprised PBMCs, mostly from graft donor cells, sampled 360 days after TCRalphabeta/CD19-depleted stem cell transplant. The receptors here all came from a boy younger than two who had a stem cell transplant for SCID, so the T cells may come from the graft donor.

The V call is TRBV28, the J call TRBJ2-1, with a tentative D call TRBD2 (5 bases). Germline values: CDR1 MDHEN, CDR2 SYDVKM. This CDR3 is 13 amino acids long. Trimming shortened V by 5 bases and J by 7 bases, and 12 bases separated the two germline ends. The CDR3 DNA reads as TGTGCCAGCAGTAGCGGAGGCTGGAATGAGCAGTTCTTC. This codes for CASSSGGWNEQFF. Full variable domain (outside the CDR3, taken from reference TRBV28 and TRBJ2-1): DVKVTQSSRYLVKRTGEKVFLECVQDMDHENMFWYRQDPGLGLRLIYFSYDVKMKEKGDIPEGYSVSREKKERFSLILESASTNQTSMYLCASSSGGWNEQFFGPGTRLTVL.

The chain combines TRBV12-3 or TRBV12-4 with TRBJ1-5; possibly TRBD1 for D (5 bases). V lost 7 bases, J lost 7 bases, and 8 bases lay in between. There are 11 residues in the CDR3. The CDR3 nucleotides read TGTGCCAGCACCGGGGCCCAGCCCCAGCATTTT. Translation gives CASTGAQPQHF.

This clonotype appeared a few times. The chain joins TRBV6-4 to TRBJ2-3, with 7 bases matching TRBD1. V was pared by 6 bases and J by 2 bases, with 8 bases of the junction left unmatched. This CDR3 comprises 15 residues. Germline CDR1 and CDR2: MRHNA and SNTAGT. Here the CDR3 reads CASSKQGIVTDTQYF. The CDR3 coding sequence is TGTGCCAGCAGCAAACAGGGGATAGTCACAGATACGCAGTATTTT.

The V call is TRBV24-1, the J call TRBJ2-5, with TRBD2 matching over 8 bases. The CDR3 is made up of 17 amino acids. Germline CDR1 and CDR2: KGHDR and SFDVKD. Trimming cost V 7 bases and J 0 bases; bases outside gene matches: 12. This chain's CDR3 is CATSRGRGGRDQETQYF. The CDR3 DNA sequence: TGTGCCACCAGCCGTGGTCGGGGGGGGAGAGACCAAGAGACCCAGTACTTC.

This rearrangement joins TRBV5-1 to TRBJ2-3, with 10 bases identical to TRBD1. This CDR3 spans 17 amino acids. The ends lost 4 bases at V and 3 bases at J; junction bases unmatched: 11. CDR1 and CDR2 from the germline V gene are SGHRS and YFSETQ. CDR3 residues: CASSLERGTGVTDTQYF. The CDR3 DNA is TGCGCCAGCAGCCTGGAGAGGGGGACAGGGGTAACAGATACGCAGTATTTT.

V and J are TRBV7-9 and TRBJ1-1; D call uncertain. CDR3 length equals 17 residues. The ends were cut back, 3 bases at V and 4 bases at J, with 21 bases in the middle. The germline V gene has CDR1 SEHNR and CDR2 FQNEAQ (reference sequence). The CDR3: CASSFRFTTSSVTEAFF. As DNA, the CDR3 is TGTGCCAGCAGCTTTCGTTTTACTACGAGCTCAGTCACTGAAGCTTTCTTT.

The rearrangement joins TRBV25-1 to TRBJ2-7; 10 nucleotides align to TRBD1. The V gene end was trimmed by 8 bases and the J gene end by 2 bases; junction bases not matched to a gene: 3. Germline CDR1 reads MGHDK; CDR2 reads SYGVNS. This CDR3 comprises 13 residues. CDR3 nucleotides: TGTGCCAGCCAGGGACAGGGGACCTACGAGCAGTACTTC. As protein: CASQGQGTYEQYF.

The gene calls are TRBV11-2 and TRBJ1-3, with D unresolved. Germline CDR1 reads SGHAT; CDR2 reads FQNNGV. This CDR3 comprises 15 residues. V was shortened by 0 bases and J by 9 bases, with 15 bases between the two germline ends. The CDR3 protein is CASSLDAGSGSTIYF. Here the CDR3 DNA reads TGTGCCAGCAGCTTAGATGCCGGTTCGGGTAGCACCATATATTTT.

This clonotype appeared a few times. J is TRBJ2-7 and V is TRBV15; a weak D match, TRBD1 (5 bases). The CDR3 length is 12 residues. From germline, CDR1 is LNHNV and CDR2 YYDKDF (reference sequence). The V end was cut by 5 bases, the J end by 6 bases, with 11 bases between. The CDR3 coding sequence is TGTGCCACCAGCGTAACAGGCACCGAGCAGTACTTC. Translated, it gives CATSVTGTEQYF.

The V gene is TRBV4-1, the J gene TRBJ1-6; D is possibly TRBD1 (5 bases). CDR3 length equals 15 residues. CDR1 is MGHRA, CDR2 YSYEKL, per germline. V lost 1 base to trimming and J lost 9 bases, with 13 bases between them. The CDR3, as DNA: TGCGCCAGCAGCCAAGTAAACAGGTTGGGTTCACCCCTCCACTTT. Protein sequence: CASSQVNRLGSPLHF.

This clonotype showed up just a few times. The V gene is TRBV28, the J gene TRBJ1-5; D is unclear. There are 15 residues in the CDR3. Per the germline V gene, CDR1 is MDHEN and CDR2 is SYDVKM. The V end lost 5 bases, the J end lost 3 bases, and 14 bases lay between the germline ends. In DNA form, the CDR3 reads TGTGCCAGCAGTCCTGCCGGAGGGTTCAATCAGCCCCAGCATTTT. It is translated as CASSPAGGFNQPQHF.

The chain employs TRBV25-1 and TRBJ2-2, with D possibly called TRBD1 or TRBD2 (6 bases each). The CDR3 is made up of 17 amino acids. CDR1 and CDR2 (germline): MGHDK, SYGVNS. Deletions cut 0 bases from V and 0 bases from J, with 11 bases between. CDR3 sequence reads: CASSEYRGTPNTGELFF. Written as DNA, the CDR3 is TGTGCCAGCAGTGAATATCGCGGGACACCGAACACCGGGGAGCTGTTTTTT.

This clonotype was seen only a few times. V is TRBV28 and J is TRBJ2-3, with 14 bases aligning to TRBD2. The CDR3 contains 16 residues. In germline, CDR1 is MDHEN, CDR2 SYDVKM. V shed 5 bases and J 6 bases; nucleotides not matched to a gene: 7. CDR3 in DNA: TGTGCCAGCAGTATCGGGACTAGCGGGGGTCGTGATACGCAGTATTTT. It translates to CASSIGTSGGRDTQYF.

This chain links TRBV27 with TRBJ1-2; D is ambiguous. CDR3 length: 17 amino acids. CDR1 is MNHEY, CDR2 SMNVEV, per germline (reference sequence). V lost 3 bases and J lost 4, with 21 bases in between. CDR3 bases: TGTGCCAGCAGTTTGCGTTCGCCGGAGGGATCGGTCTATGGCTACACCTTC. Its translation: CASSLRSPEGSVYGYTF.

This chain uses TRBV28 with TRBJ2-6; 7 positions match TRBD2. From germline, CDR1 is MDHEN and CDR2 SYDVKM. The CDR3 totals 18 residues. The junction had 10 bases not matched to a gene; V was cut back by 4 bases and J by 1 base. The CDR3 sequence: CASSYQPGGGSGANVLTF. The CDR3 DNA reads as TGTGCCAGCAGTTACCAACCGGGGGGTGGTTCTGGGGCCAACGTCCTGACTTTC.

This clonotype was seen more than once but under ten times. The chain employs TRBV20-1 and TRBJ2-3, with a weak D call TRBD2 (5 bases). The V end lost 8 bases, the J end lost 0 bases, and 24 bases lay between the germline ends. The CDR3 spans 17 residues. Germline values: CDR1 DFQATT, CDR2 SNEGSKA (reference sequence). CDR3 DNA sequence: TGCAGTATTATAGAGGATGGTCCCCGGACTAGCACAGATACGCAGTATTTT. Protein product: CSIIEDGPRTSTDTQYF.

This chain's CDR3 is CSARDRTGLPEKLFF. DNA of the CDR3: TGCAGTGCTAGAGACCGGACAGGGCTTCCGGAAAAACTGTTTTTT. This rearrangement joins TRBV20-1 to TRBJ1-4; 8 positions match TRBD1. The V and J ends lost 0 bases and 8 bases, in that order; junction bases with no gene match: 8. CDR3 length: 15 residues. Germline CDR1 and CDR2: DFQATT and SNEGSKA (reference sequence).

CDR3 DNA sequence: TGCGCCAGCAGCCGGGAAGGGCTTAATGAAAAACTGTTTTTT. This gives the protein CASSREGLNEKLFF. The chain couples TRBV4-3 to TRBJ1-4; D remains unclear. V lost 4 bases and J lost 4, with 10 bases in between. This CDR3 region has 14 residues. CDR1 is LGHNA and CDR2 is YSLEER in the germline V gene.

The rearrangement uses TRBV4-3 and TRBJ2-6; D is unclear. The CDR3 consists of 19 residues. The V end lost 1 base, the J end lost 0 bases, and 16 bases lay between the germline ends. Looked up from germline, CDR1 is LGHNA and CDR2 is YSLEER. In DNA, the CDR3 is TGCGCCAGCAGCCAAGTTCTACCGGCCGGCTACTCTGGGGCCAACGTCCTGACTTTC. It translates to CASSQVLPAGYSGANVLTF.

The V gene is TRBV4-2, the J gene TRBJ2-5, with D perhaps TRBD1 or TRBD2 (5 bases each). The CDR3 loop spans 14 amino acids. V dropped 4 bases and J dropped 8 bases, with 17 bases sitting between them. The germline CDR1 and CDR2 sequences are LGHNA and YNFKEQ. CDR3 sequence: CASSPTMGVGTQYF. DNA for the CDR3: TGTGCCAGCAGCCCCACGATGGGGGTTGGAACCCAGTACTTC.

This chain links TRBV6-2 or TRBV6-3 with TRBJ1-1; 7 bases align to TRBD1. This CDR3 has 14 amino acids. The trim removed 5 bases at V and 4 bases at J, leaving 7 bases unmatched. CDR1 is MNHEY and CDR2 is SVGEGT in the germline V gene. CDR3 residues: CASSADRAGTEAFF. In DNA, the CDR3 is TGTGCCAGCAGTGCTGACAGGGCGGGCACTGAAGCTTTCTTT.

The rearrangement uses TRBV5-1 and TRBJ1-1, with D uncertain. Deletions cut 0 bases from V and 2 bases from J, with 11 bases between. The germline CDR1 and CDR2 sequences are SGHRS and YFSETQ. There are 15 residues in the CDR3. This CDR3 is CASSLARQDNTEAFF. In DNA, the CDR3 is TGCGCCAGCAGCTTGGCCCGTCAGGATAACACTGAAGCTTTCTTT.

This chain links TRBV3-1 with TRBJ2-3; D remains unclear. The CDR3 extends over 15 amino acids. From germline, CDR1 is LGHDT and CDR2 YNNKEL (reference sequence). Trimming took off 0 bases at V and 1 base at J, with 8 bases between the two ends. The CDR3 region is CASSQDQDRTDTQYF. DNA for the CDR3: TGTGCCAGCAGCCAAGATCAGGACCGCACAGATACGCAGTATTTT.

CDR3 residues: CASSFAGVRSTEAFF. The CDR3 DNA reads TGTGCCAGCAGTTTTGCGGGGGTAAGAAGCACTGAAGCTTTCTTT. The V gene is TRBV28, the J gene TRBJ1-1, with a possible D match to TRBD1 (5 bases). Germline-derived CDR1 and CDR2 are MDHEN and SYDVKM. There are 15 residues in the CDR3. Trimming took off 3 bases at V and 4 bases at J, with 15 bases between the two ends. Together with reference TRBV28 and TRBJ1-1, the CDR3 gives the full variable domain: DVKVTQSSRYLVKRTGEKVFLECVQDMDHENMFWYRQDPGLGLRLIYFSYDVKMKEKGDIPEGYSVSREKKERFSLILESASTNQTSMYLCASSFAGVRSTEAFFGQGTRLTVV.

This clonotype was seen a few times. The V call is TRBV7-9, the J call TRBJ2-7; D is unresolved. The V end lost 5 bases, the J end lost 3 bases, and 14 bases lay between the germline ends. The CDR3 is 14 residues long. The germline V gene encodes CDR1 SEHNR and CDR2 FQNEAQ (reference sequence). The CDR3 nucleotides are TGTGCCAGCAGCACCTTGGACGTGGGCTACGAGCAGTACTTC. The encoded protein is CASSTLDVGYEQYF.

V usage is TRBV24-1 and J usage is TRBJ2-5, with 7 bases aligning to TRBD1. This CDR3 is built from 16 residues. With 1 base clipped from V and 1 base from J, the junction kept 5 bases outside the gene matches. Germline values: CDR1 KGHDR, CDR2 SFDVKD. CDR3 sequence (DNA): TGTGCCACCAGTGATTTCGAGACAGGGACCCAAGAGACCCAGTACTTC. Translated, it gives CATSDFETGTQETQYF.